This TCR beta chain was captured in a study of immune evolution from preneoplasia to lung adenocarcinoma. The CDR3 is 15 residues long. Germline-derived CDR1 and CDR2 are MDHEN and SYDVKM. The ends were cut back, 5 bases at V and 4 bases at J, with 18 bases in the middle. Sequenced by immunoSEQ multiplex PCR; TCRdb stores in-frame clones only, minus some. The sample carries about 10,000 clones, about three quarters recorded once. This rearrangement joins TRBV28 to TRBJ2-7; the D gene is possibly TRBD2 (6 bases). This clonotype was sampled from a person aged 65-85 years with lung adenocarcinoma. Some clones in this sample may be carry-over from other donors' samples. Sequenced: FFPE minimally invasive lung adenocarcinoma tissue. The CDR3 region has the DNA TGTGCCAGCAGTCGCCGCGGGATACCTAATTACGAGCAGTACTTC. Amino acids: CASSRRGIPNYEQYF.